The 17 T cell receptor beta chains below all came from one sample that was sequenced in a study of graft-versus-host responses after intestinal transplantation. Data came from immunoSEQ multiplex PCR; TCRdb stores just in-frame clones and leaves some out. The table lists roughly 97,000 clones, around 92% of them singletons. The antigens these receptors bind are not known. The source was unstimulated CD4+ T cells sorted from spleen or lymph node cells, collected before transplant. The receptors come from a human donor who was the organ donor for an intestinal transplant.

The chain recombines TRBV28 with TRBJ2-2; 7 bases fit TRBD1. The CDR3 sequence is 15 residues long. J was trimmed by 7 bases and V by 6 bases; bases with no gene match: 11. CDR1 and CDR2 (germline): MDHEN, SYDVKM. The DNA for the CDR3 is TGTGCCAGCAGCCAAGAGAGGGGGCTTGGCGGGGAGCTGTTTTTT. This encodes CASSQERGLGGELFF. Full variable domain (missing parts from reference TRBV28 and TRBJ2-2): DVKVTQSSRYLVKRTGEKVFLECVQDMDHENMFWYRQDPGLGLRLIYFSYDVKMKEKGDIPEGYSVSREKKERFSLILESASTNQTSMYLCASSQERGLGGELFFGEGSRLTVL.

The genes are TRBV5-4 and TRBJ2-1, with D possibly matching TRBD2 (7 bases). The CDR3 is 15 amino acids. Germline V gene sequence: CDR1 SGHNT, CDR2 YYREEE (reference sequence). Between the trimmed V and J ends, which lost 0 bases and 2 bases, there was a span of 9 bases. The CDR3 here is CASSLEGGAYNEQFF. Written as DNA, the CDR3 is TGTGCCAGCAGCTTGGAAGGGGGGGCCTACAATGAGCAGTTCTTC.

The CDR3 bases are TGCGCCAGCAGCGGCGGAGGGACCGGCTACACCTTC. Translating gives CASSGGGTGYTF. The chain recombines TRBV5-1 with TRBJ1-2; maybe TRBD1 (5 bases). V lost 4 bases to trimming and J lost 8 bases, with 12 bases between them. The length of the CDR3 is 12 residues. Germline CDR1 SGHRS, CDR2 YFSETQ.

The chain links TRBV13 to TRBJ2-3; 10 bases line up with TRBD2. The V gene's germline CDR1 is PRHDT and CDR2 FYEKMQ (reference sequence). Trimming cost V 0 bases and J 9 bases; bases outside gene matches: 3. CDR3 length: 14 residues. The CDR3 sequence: CASSLGRAGGTQYF. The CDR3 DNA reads TGTGCCAGCAGCTTAGGCCGAGCGGGGGGGACGCAGTATTTT.

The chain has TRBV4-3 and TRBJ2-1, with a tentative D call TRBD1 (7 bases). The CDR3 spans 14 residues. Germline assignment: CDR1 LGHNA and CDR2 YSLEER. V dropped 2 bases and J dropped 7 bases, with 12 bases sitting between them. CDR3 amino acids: CASSQQGGRNEQFF. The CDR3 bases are TGCGCCAGCAGCCAACAGGGGGGTAGGAATGAGCAGTTCTTC.

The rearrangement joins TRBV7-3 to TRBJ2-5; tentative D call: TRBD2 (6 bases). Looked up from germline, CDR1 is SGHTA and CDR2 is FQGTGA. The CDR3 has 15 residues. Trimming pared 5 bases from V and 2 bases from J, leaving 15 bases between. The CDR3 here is CASSLDGRPQETQYF. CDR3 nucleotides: TGTGCCAGCAGCCTTGATGGGAGGCCACAAGAGACCCAGTACTTC.

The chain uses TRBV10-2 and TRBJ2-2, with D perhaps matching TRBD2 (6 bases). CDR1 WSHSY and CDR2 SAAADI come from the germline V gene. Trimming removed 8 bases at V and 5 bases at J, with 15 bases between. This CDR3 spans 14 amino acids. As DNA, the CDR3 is TGCGCCAGCGTTCGTAGGGAGGCGACCGGGGAGCTGTTTTTT. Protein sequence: CASVRREATGELFF.

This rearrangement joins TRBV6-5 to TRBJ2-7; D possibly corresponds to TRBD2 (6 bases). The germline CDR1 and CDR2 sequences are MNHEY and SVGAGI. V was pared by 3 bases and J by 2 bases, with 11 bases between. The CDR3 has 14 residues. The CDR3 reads CASSYRGGPYEQYF. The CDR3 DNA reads TGTGCCAGCAGTTATCGGGGAGGCCCCTACGAGCAGTACTTC.

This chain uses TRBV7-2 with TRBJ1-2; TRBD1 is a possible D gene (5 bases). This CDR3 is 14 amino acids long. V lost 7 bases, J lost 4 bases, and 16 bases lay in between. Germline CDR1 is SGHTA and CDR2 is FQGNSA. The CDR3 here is CASTRRGSGYGYTF. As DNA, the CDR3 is TGTGCCAGCACCCGCCGGGGGAGCGGCTATGGCTACACCTTC.

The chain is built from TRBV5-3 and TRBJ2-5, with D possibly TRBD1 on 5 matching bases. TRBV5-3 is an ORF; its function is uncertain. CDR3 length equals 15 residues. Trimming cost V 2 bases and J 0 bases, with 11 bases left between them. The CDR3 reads CARSFSTVYQETQYF. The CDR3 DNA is TGTGCCAGAAGCTTCTCGACAGTGTACCAAGAGACCCAGTACTTC.

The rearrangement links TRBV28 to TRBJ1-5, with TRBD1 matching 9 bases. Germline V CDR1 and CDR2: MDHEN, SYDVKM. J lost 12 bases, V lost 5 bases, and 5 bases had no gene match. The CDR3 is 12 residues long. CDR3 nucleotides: TGTGCCAGCAGTCGTCCGACAGGGGGCCAGCATTTT. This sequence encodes CASSRPTGGQHF.

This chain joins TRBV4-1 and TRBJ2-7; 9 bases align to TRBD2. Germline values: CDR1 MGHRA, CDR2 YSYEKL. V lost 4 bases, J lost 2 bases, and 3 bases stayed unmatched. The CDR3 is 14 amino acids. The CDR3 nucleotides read TGCGCCAGCAGCCCCTCTAGCGGGGCCTACGAGCAGTACTTC. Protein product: CASSPSSGAYEQYF.

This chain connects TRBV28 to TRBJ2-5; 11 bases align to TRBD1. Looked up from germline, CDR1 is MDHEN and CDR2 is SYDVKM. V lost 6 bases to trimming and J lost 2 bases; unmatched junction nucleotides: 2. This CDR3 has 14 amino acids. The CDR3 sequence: CASSRDRGQETQYF. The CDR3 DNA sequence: TGTGCCAGCAGCCGGGACAGGGGGCAAGAGACCCAGTACTTC.

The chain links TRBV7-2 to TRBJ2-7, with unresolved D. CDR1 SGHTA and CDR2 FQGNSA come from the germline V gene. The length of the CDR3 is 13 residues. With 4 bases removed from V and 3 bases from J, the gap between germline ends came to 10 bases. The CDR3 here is CASSSAYFYEQYF. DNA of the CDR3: TGTGCCAGCAGCTCAGCCTACTTCTACGAGCAGTACTTC.

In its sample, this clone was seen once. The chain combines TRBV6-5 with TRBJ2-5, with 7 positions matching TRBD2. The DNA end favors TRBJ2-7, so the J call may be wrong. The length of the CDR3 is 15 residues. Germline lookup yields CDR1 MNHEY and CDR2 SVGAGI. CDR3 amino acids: CASRSGSGFSNEQYF. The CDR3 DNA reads TGTGCCAGCAGGTCCGGTAGCGGGTTTAGCAACGAGCAGTACTTC.

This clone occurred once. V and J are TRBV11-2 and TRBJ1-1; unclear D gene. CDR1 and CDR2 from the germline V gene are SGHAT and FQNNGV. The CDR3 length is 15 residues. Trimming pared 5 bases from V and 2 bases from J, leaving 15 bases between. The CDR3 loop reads CASSLLRGSNTEAFF. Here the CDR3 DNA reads TGTGCCAGCAGCCTACTACGGGGTTCCAACACTGAAGCTTTCTTT.

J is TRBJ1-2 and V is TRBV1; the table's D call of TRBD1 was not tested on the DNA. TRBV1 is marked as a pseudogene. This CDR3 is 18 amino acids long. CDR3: CTSSQQNRGLGISYGYTF. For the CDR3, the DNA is TGCACCAGCAGCCAACAAAACAGGGGGCTCGGGATAAGCTATGGCTACACCTTC.